The clone carrying this T cell receptor (beta chain) occurred a few times. Its antigen is still unknown. TCRdb reanalysed the reads using MiXCR and keeps one entry per CDR3 protein. The sample records 84,000 or so distinct CDR3 sequences, approximately 45% being singletons. These data come from a study of T cell repertoires in cytomegalovirus infection. Study context: Selected CMV epitopes included recently identified HLA-C-restricted ones as well as well-studied HLA-B-restricted ones. In public TCR beta signatures, there were indications of both CMV infection and matching HLA type. Regarding the study as a whole: HLA-C-restricted CMV-specific TCR beta clonotypes prevailed in the ex vivo response.

Trimming cost V 0 bases and J 5 bases; bases outside gene matches: 13. The CDR3 contains 19 residues. Germline loops: CDR1 MGHRA, CDR2 YSYEKL. The V and J genes are TRBV4-1 and TRBJ2-7; 13 positions match TRBD2. The sequences come from CD8+ T cells from cultured PBMCs, collected from culture after CMV antigen stimulation. The clonotype comes from a human donor in good health (CMV status not recorded). Some clones in this sample may be carry-over from other donors' samples. The DNA of the CDR3 is TGCGCCAGCAGCCAAGATCTGACTAGCGGGAGGCCCCCTCTTAACGAGCAGTACTTC. Translating gives CASSQDLTSGRPPLNEQYF.